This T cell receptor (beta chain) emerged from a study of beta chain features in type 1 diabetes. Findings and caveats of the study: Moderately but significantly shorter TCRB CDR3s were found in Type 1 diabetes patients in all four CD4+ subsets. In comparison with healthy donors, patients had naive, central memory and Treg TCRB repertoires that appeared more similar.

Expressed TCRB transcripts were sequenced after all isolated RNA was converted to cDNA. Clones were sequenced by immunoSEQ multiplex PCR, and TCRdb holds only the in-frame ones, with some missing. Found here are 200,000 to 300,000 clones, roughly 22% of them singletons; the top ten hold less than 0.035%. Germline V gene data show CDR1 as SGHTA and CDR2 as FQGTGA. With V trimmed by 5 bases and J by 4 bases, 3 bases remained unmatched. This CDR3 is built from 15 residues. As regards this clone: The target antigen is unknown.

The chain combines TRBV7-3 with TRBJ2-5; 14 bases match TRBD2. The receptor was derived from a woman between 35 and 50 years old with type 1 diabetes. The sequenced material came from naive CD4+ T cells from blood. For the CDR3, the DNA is TGTGCCAGCAGCGCGGGACTAGCGGGAGTAGAGACCCAGTACTTC. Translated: CASSAGLAGVETQYF.